Detailed here is one TCR beta chain. This clonotype has only a few counts. What this receptor recognizes is not known. The input lacks base qualities; no much larger clone sits a single base away. This record belongs to a study of blood T cells in healthy people across ages (dated by TCRdb to the mid-2010s). Broadly, across the study: In model experiments, roughly one uniquely barcoded TCR beta cDNA molecule per two T cells was captured by template switching. The study measured age-related changes in TCR beta repertoire diversity using deep sequencing normalized with unique cDNA molecular identifiers. The donors were split into four age groups: young (average approximately 16 years), middle-aged (39), aged (about 56) and long-lived (approximately 89). For two donors (one aged 18 to 30 and one aged 80 or older), the study analyzed two additional independent replicas of 1 million unique cDNA reads from the same blood draw.

What the work shows at the level of the full study, not this receptor alone: The long-lived group showed more naive CD4+ T cells, fewer expanded clones and increased TCR diversity than the aged group, suggesting age selection. The percentage of naive T cells measured by flow cytometry correlated strongly with observed TCR beta diversity. Observed TCR beta diversity per million T cells fell roughly linearly with age, and a significant reduction was already apparent by age approximately 41. Total diversity estimates from one million sequenced T cells were considered lower bounds and underestimates. Bulk unsorted PBMC profiling prevented conclusive comparison of naive and antigen-experienced compartments. Because the CMV infection status of the donors was unknown, age-related changes in expanded clonotypes may potentially have been confounded.

Trimming costs V 1 base and J 8 bases, and their ends lie 20 bases apart. The CDR3 measures 17 amino acids from cysteine to phenylalanine. Only the CDR3 DNA stays, 51 bases, in frame from base 1. Looking up the germline V gene (reference sequence) yields CDR1 LGHDT and CDR2 YNNKEL. To prepare the library, 5' RACE was applied. The instrument was an Illumina HiSeq 2500. A second PCR of roughly 7 to 11 cycles was performed with a sample-barcoded 5' primer and a J-beta primer mix. A template-switch 5' adaptor carrying 12 random nucleotides introduced a unique molecular identifier onto each TCR beta cDNA molecule. Each sample yielded at least 2.5 million CDR3-containing paired-end reads. First-strand cDNA synthesis was performed from all RNA using the Mint cDNA synthesis kit, with priming by a TRBC-specific oligonucleotide. All cDNA was treated with uracil-DNA glycosylase and then went through a first 18-cycle PCR with the universal primers M1SS and BC2_uni_R. In the source study's methods: For normalization, 1 million high-quality reads were randomly selected from each sample, with every read carrying a distinct molecular identifier. Reads with shared molecular identifiers were discarded instead of being binned into consensus sequences. MiTCR, with a Q25 quality threshold and the strictest error-elimination algorithm, was used for CDR3 identification, clonotype clustering and error correction. Lower-bound total TCR beta diversity was estimated with a nonparametric unseen species model using Euler transformation. Starting from the raw public reads, TCRdb applied fastp trimming at Q25, assembled clones with MiXCR and retained in-frame beta chains. One record per CDR3 amino acid sequence lists the most common genes and DNA. Clone size and V and J calls follow TCRdb, not the original study. The sample table holds more than 1,000,000 distinct CDR3 sequences, of which 20% to 25% were seen once. Less than 0.75% of the sample is in the top ten clones.

The donors were about 40 Caucasian individuals from Russia, aged about 6 to 95 years, who were systemically healthy. Each donor gave roughly 9 milliliters of peripheral blood, drawn into EDTA-treated Vacutainer tubes. Ficoll-Paque density-gradient centrifugation was used to isolate PBMCs, with at least 7 million per sample. Total RNA was extracted from PBMCs with Trizol reagent, with at least 6 micrograms obtained per sample. For every donor, an aliquot of PBMCs went through flow cytometry to measure the percentages of naive CD45RAhigh/CD27high T cells. Separately, the same data were catalogued under a study of T cells of mothers and their children. Reported in the second study: Nine systemically healthy Caucasian individuals served as donors, namely three mothers together with their six children. cDNA synthesis used all of the extracted RNA, with approximately 1.4 ug of RNA in each 15 ul reaction. In the second PCR, sample barcodes and 2-4 random nucleotides were introduced via the M1S primer. Each mother yielded over 8.5 million TCR beta CDR3 reads and each child about 3 million reads. Thymic selection shapes the output of TCR recombination in a similar way in related and unrelated pairs, and inherited differences have a minor effect. Related mother-child pairs always showed normalized repertoire overlap that was slightly higher than in unrelated mother-child pairs, though the difference was never significant. No persistent microchimeric T cell clones were found, with a detection sensitivity of approximately 100 clones per million clonotypes. The study used deep NGS to compare TCR beta repertoires of mothers and children, seeking features distinguishing related mother-child pairs from unrelated individuals. Mothers averaged 40 +/- 4 years of age and children averaged about 10 +/- 4 years. Libraries were sequenced on Illumina HiSeq 2000 with 100+100 nt paired-end reads after adapter ligation with NEBNext reagents. To prevent cross-contamination, the mother and child libraries were prepared one month apart and sequenced in separate runs. Each donor had between 500,000 and 2,000,000 distinct TCR beta clonotypes identified. Naive TCR beta clonotypes were estimated from low-frequency clonotypes matched to each donor's FACS-determined naive share, without sorting.

Here the chain combines TRBV3-1 and TRBJ1-4, with the identity of the D gene unclear. The receptor was isolated from a girl aged 2 to 10 in good health. Sequencing was carried out using blood. DNA sequence: TGTGCCAGCAGCCAAGGCCCGACCCGATACGGAGGGGAAAAACTGTTTTTT. The resulting protein is CASSQGPTRYGGEKLFF.